This TCR beta chain was sequenced in a study of cytomegalovirus exposure and HLA in healthy donors. PCR used 60 Vbeta primers and 13 Jbeta primers. Method: immunoSEQ multiplex PCR; TCRdb's copy keeps in-frame clones and lacks some. The data hold more than 95,000 clones, with over 60% observed a single time. This clone was picked up a small number of times. Its antigen is undetermined. Healthy bone marrow donors formed the donor group. Overall study results and limits: Overall, approximately 150 TCR beta chains were annotated as cytomegalovirus-associated. A later look showed TCR association rates differing by HLA locus, highest for DRB1 and lowest for HLA-C. Analysis was carried out at a later point, and it linked a missense DCLRE1C variant to TCR beta V- and J-gene trimming.

V was pared by 3 bases and J by 2 bases, with 17 bases between. Germline loops: CDR1 SGHTA, CDR2 FQGNSA. The CDR3 contains 16 residues. This TCR was sampled from a woman aged 40 to 50 in good health and CMV-seronegative. Source material: PBMCs. This rearrangement joins TRBV7-2 to TRBJ2-7, with D possibly TRBD2 on 6 matching bases. CDR3 DNA: TGTGCCAGCAGCTTCTTCGGGGGTGTAGTCGCCTACGAGCAGTACTTC. This gives the protein CASSFFGGVVAYEQYF.